This entry lists 14 T cell receptor beta chains sequenced from one sample in a study of shared clonotypes between healthy human individuals. Some clones are missing from TCRdb's copy, which holds only in-frame ones; the method was immunoSEQ multiplex PCR. The sample consists of hundreds of thousands of clones, more than 75% of them appearing once. Sequenced: PBMCs. These receptor sequences come from a woman aged 40 to 49 in good health. Some clones in this sample may be carry-over from other donors' samples.

The chain employs TRBV5-1 and TRBJ2-5; 13 bases are a match to TRBD2. The J call may not be correct, given that the DNA end is closer to TRBJ2-7. Per the germline V gene, CDR1 is SGHRS and CDR2 is YFSETQ. The CDR3 is made up of 14 amino acids. The CDR3 sequence: CASSRTSGSYEQYF. The DNA for the CDR3 is TGCGCCAGCAGCCGGACTAGCGGGAGCTACGAGCAGTACTTC.

The V gene is TRBV15, the J gene TRBJ2-2; possible D gene TRBD2, 6 bases. CDR3 length equals 19 residues. The germline CDR1 and CDR2 sequences are LNHNV and YYDKDF (reference sequence). V was clipped by 5 bases and J by 4 bases, with 26 bases between them. The CDR3 nucleotides read TGTGCCACCAGCCCCCGGGGGATAAGAGCTTACTTACCCACCGGGGAGCTGTTTTTT. Encoded protein: CATSPRGIRAYLPTGELFF.

CDR3 protein: CASSLYGGPEAFF. CDR3 bases: TGTGCCAGCAGTTTATACGGGGGACCTGAAGCTTTCTTT. The J gene is TRBJ1-1, the V gene TRBV27; D might be TRBD1 (5 bases). V was pared by 1 base and J by 6 bases, with 9 bases between. Looked up from germline, CDR1 is MNHEY and CDR2 is SMNVEV (reference sequence). The CDR3 spans 13 residues.

V is TRBV6-4 and J is TRBJ2-1; D is uncertain. This CDR3 is 17 amino acids long. The germline V gene has CDR1 MRHNA and CDR2 SNTAGT. V gave up 2 bases and J gave up 1 base, with 15 bases separating them. The CDR3 nucleotides read TGTGCCAGCAGTGACCACCGGACCCCGGTTTCCTACAATGAGCAGTTCTTC. Its translation is CASSDHRTPVSYNEQFF.

The CDR3 region has the DNA TGTGCCAGCAGTGACCAGGGGCGCAGGGACACTGAAGCTTTCTTT. It specifies CASSDQGRRDTEAFF. The chain couples TRBV6-6 to TRBJ1-1; possibly TRBD1 for D (6 bases). V lost 5 bases to trimming and J lost 3 bases, with 16 bases between them. CDR3 length equals 15 residues. CDR1 is MNHNY, CDR2 SVGAGI, per germline (reference sequence).

The V and J genes are TRBV6-4 and TRBJ2-1; 7 bases align to TRBD2. Germline trimming cut 2 bases from V and 1 base from J; bases unmatched to any gene: 2. CDR1 is MRHNA, CDR2 SNTAGT, per germline. The CDR3 contains 15 residues. CDR3 sequence reads: CASSDGGGSYNEQFF. CDR3 coding DNA: TGTGCCAGCAGTGACGGGGGGGGGTCCTACAATGAGCAGTTCTTC.

This chain uses TRBV5-1 with TRBJ2-1; D may be TRBD1 or TRBD2 (5 bases each). CDR1 SGHRS and CDR2 YFSETQ come from the germline V gene. The CDR3 has 13 amino acids. The V and J ends lost 9 bases and 7 bases respectively, with 17 bases between them. CDR3 DNA sequence: TGCGCCACCCCCCGGGACGCATCGAATGAGCAGTTCTTC. Amino acid sequence: CATPRDASNEQFF. Full variable domain (rest looked up from reference TRBV5-1 and TRBJ2-1): KAGVTQTPRYLIKTRGQQVTLSCSPISGHRSVSWYQQTPGQGLQFLFEYFSETQRNKGNFPGRFSGRQFSNSRSEMNVSTLELGDSALYLCATPRDASNEQFFGPGTRLTVL.

V gene TRBV7-6 combines with J gene TRBJ2-1, with 12 bases matching TRBD2. The germline V gene has CDR1 SGHVS and CDR2 FNYEAQ. The ends lost 4 bases at V and 6 bases at J; junction bases unmatched: 7. This CDR3 has 16 residues. CDR3 nucleotides: TGTGCCAGCAGCTCCTCTAGCGGGAGGGCCCTCAATGAGCAGTTCTTC. Its translation is CASSSSSGRALNEQFF.

This clone was picked up a small number of times. The chain uses TRBV6-1 and TRBJ2-2; unclear D gene. V shed 2 bases and J shed 0 bases, with 4 bases lying between them. CDR3 length: 14 residues. Germline loops: CDR1 MNHNS, CDR2 SASEGT. The chain's CDR3 is CASSEPSNTGELFF. The CDR3 nucleotides read TGTGCCAGCAGTGAACCCTCGAACACCGGGGAGCTGTTTTTT.

The genes are TRBV7-3 and TRBJ2-5, with a possible D match to TRBD2 (6 bases). V was trimmed by 1 base and J by 5 bases, leaving 17 bases between them. The CDR3 is 16 residues long. Germline V CDR1 and CDR2: SGHTA, FQGTGA. Here the CDR3 reads CASSLNGGAFSETQYF. DNA for the CDR3: TGTGCCAGCAGCTTAAACGGGGGTGCCTTTTCGGAGACCCAGTACTTC. Using reference TRBV7-3 and TRBJ2-5 for the parts outside the CDR3, the full variable domain is GAGVSQTPSNKVTEKGKYVELRCDPISGHTALYWYRQSLGQGPEFLIYFQGTGAADDSGLPNDRFFAVRPEGSVSTLKIQRTERGDSAVYLCASSLNGGAFSETQYFGPGTRLLVL.

This chain uses TRBV5-1 with TRBJ2-1; no reliable D call. The CDR3 covers 15 residues. Germline V lookup: CDR1 SGHRS, CDR2 YFSETQ. The V end lost 0 bases, the J end lost 10 bases, and 17 bases lay between the germline ends. The CDR3 DNA reads TGCGCCAGCAGCTTGGAAGGGATCGCCGAAAGGGAGCAGTTCTTC. This codes for CASSLEGIAEREQFF.

This clone is a singleton in its sample. The chain uses TRBV27 and TRBJ2-5, with 8 bases lining up with TRBD2. V shed 0 bases, J shed 6 bases, and the junction held 6 bases outside the gene matches. The germline V gene encodes CDR1 MNHEY and CDR2 SMNVEV (reference sequence). The CDR3 spans 15 residues. The CDR3 protein is CASSLSAGGRQTQYF. As DNA, the CDR3 is TGTGCCAGCAGTTTATCGGCGGGAGGTCGGCAGACCCAGTACTTC.

By share of the sample, this clone is hyperexpanded. This sample also contains other DNA sequences that code for the same CDR3. The J gene is TRBJ2-7, the V gene TRBV7-8; D not certain. The germline V and J ends were trimmed by 6 bases and 2 bases, with 17 bases remaining between them. This CDR3 comprises 15 residues. Looked up from germline, CDR1 is SGHVS and CDR2 is FQNEAQ. Here the CDR3 reads CASSFLRYSPYEQYF. The CDR3 DNA reads TGTGCCAGCAGTTTCCTCCGCTACTCACCCTACGAGCAGTACTTC.

This clone was seen a single time. The chain links TRBV4-1 to TRBJ1-5; no reliable D call. V was clipped by 5 bases and J by 5 bases, with 10 bases between them. Germline-derived CDR1 and CDR2 are MGHRA and YSYEKL. There are 13 residues in the CDR3. The CDR3 loop reads CASSAPGDQPQHF. CDR3 sequence (DNA): TGCGCCAGCAGCGCCCCCGGGGATCAGCCCCAGCATTTT.